This T cell receptor beta chain was sequenced during a study of patients and donors after allogeneic stem cell transplantation (TCRdb year 2020). Turning to this clonotype: It lacks a known antigen. No base qualities exist here, and no much larger clone lies one base off it.

V is cut back by 0 bases and J by 12 bases, with 19 bases in the junction unmatched. CDR1 is given as SGDLS and CDR2 as YYNGEE, both from the germline V gene. Its CDR3 holds 18 amino acids, cysteine through phenylalanine. The only DNA kept is the CDR3, 54 bases in frame from the first base. Library construction relied on RT-PCR. TCRdb records NextSeq 550 as the sequencer. TCRdb trimmed the raw reads at Q25, called clones with MiXCR and kept productive beta chains. Each CDR3 protein gets just one entry, which takes the most common genes and DNA from the rows behind it. This sample gives roughly 880,000 distinct CDR3 sequences in total; roughly 18% of them show up just once. The biggest ten clones account for roughly 6% of the sample.

The source of this sequence is a human donor who was either an allogeneic HSCT recipient or a stem cell or donor lymphocyte infusion donor (not recorded which). It is not recorded whose cells these are; they may come from a transplant donor. The sample taken for sequencing was blood, either unsorted or a sorted T cell fraction (not recorded which). The rearranged chain carries TRBV9 and TRBJ2-1; TRBD2 matches 9 bases in the middle. The DNA reads as follows: TGTGCCAGCAGCGTAGCCTACTCTGGAGCGGGAGGCCCCGGGGGGCAGTTCTTC. It codes for CASSVAYSGAGGPGGQFF.